The 16 T cell receptor beta chains in this list originate from one sample, sequenced in a study of CD8+CD57+ T cells in acquired aplastic anemia. TCR beta VDJ combinations and CDR3 sequences were profiled from genomic DNA. TCRdb passed the reads through MiXCR, listing each CDR3 protein once. The profile shows under 200,000 distinct CDR3 sequences, 40% to 50% of them singletons. Sequenced patients had shown CD8+CD57+ cell expansion by flow cytometry. Sequences were obtained from sorted CD4+, CD8+, or CD8+CD57+ T cells (not recorded which) from PBMCs. These receptors originate from a human donor with aplastic anemia.

The table lists this clonotype with many counts. The rearrangement uses TRBV12-3 or TRBV12-4 and TRBJ2-6; D perhaps matches TRBD2 (6 bases). This CDR3 has 15 amino acids. Trimming cost V 7 bases and J 1 base, with 11 bases left between them. The DNA of the CDR3 is TGTGCCAGCACTCCGGAGGGGTCTGGGGCCAACGTCCTGACTTTC. Residues: CASTPEGSGANVLTF.

This chain connects TRBV20-1 to TRBJ1-1; D gene uncertain. CDR1 DFQATT and CDR2 SNEGSKA come from the germline V gene (reference sequence). Trimming stripped 6 bases from V and 5 bases from J, with 13 bases between. CDR3 length equals 12 residues. CDR3 sequence reads: CSATSVLTEAFF. The CDR3 DNA reads TGCAGTGCCACCTCTGTGCTGACTGAAGCTTTCTTT.

CDR3 coding DNA: TGTGCCTGGAGGGATTTAAACAGGGATGGCTACACCTTC. It encodes CAWRDLNRDGYTF. The gene calls are TRBV30 and TRBJ1-2, with D maybe TRBD1 (6 bases). CDR1 and CDR2 from the germline V gene are GTSNPN and SVGIG (reference sequence). V was trimmed by 3 bases and J by 6 bases, leaving 14 bases between them. The CDR3 has 13 amino acids.

The V and J genes are TRBV24-1 and TRBJ2-6, with no clear D. Trimming stripped 5 bases from V and 0 bases from J, with 4 bases between. Per germline, CDR1 KGHDR and CDR2 SFDVKD. CDR3 length: 14 residues. CDR3 in amino acids: CATSGASGANVLTF. The CDR3, as DNA: TGTGCCACCAGTGGGGCCTCTGGGGCCAACGTCCTGACTTTC.

As concerns this clonotype: One junction end does not reproduce the germline sequence, and a read error may be involved. V is TRBV29-1 and J is TRBJ2-1; the D gene is possibly TRBD1 (6 bases). This CDR3 spans 14 amino acids. The germline V gene encodes CDR1 SQVTM and CDR2 ANQGSEA. CDR3 protein: CASSQDRDYNEQFF. In DNA form, the CDR3 reads TGTGCCAGCAGCCAGGACAGAGACTACAATGAGCAGTTCTTC.

V and J are TRBV5-4 and TRBJ2-7; either TRBD1 or TRBD2 may fit D (5 bases each). Per germline, CDR1 SGHNT and CDR2 YYREEE (reference sequence). This CDR3 is built from 15 residues. The germline V and J ends were trimmed by 4 bases and 1 base, with 15 bases remaining between them. For the CDR3, the DNA is TGTGCCAGCAGCCTCCCTGGGACGGCTTCCTACGAGCAGTACTTC. It codes for CASSLPGTASYEQYF. Using reference TRBV5-4 and TRBJ2-7 for the parts outside the CDR3, the full variable domain is ETGVTQSPTHLIKTRGQQVTLRCSSQSGHNTVSWYQQALGQGPQFIFQYYREEENGRGNFPPRFSGLQFPNYSSELNVNALELDDSALYLCASSLPGTASYEQYFGPGTRLTVT.

This clonotype appeared many times. The V gene is TRBV9, the J gene TRBJ1-2; D is possibly TRBD1 (5 bases). Germline lookup yields CDR1 SGDLS and CDR2 YYNGEE. Trimming cost V 3 bases and J 1 base, with 19 bases left between them. CDR3 length: 17 residues. CDR3 nucleotides: TGTGCCAGCAGCGCAGACAGAAGATATGATTTTAACTATGGCTACACCTTC. Translation gives CASSADRRYDFNYGYTF.

This clonotype showed up many times. CDR3 bases: TGTGCCAGCAGTTTCCGGAGGTCCGAGCAGTACTTC. It specifies CASSFRRSEQYF. The gene calls are TRBV12-3 or TRBV12-4 and TRBJ2-7; TRBD2 is a possible D gene (5 bases). The CDR3 runs to 12 residues. Trimming cost V 3 bases and J 6 bases, with 9 bases left between them.

This clonotype was seen ten or more times. The V call is TRBV25-1, the J call TRBJ2-2; D possibly corresponds to TRBD1 (6 bases). The CDR3 covers 15 residues. Per the germline V gene, CDR1 is MGHDK and CDR2 is SYGVNS. Trimming stripped 3 bases from V and 3 bases from J, with 11 bases between. CDR3 in amino acids: CASSDPGGDTGELFF. CDR3 DNA sequence: TGTGCCAGCAGTGACCCTGGGGGCGACACCGGGGAGCTGTTTTTT.

The chain is built from TRBV2 and TRBJ1-4; unclear D gene. Trimming shortened V by 2 bases and J by 6 bases, and 13 bases separated the two germline ends. The CDR3 is 15 residues long. Germline CDR1 SNHLY, CDR2 FYNNEI. Here the CDR3 reads CASSERGVHYEKLFF. The CDR3 DNA reads as TGTGCCAGCAGTGAACGCGGGGTGCACTATGAAAAACTGTTTTTT. Full variable domain (missing parts from reference TRBV2 and TRBJ1-4): EPEVTQTPSHQVTQMGQEVILRCVPISNHLYFYWYRQILGQKVEFLVSFYNNEISEKSEIFDDQFSVERPDGSNFTLKIRSTKLEDSAMYFCASSERGVHYEKLFFGSGTQLSVL.

The J gene is TRBJ1-1, the V gene TRBV7-2, with D unresolved. Germline assignment: CDR1 SGHTA and CDR2 FQGNSA. The CDR3 runs 14 residues. V shed 1 base and J shed 0 bases, with 6 bases lying between them. For the CDR3, the DNA is TGTGCCAGCAGCTTAGACCCGATGAACACTGAAGCTTTCTTT. This codes for CASSLDPMNTEAFF.

This clonotype showed up just once. The chain joins TRBV9 to TRBJ1-1; 9 bases agree with TRBD1. CDR1 and CDR2 from the germline V gene are SGDLS and YYNGEE. CDR3 length equals 13 residues. Trimming removed 3 bases from V and 11 bases from J; junction bases left unmatched: 8. The CDR3 DNA reads TGTGCCAGCAGCGCCCAGGGACAGGGTCGGGCTTTCTTT. Protein product: CASSAQGQGRAFF.

This clonotype was seen repeatedly, ten times or more. The V and J genes are TRBV7-8 and TRBJ2-7; D gene uncertain. V was shortened by 1 base and J by 0 bases, with 10 bases between the two germline ends. Germline loops: CDR1 SGHVS, CDR2 FQNEAQ. The CDR3 is 15 residues long. The CDR3 spells CASSLGADPSYEQYF. The CDR3 DNA sequence: TGTGCCAGCAGCTTAGGGGCGGACCCCTCCTACGAGCAGTACTTC.

This clonotype was recorded many times. V and J are TRBV10-3 and TRBJ2-7; D remains ambiguous. V shed 5 bases and J shed 4 bases, with 18 bases lying between them. The germline gives CDR1 ENHRY, CDR2 SYGVKD. CDR3 length: 15 residues. Here the CDR3 reads CAISIGSSMSYEQYF. In DNA, the CDR3 is TGTGCCATCAGTATCGGGTCCTCCATGTCTTACGAGCAGTACTTC.

There are many counts of this clonotype. The V call is TRBV30, the J call TRBJ2-7; TRBD2 matches at 8 bases. The V gene end was trimmed by 5 bases and the J gene end by 5 bases; junction bases not matched to a gene: 2. Germline CDR1 and CDR2: GTSNPN and SVGIG (reference sequence). The CDR3 is made up of 11 amino acids. CDR3 sequence (DNA): TGTGCCTGGTCGGGGGGGCACGAGCAGTACTTC. It specifies CAWSGGHEQYF.

This chain uses TRBV11-2 with TRBJ1-2; the match to TRBD1 covers 9 bases. This CDR3 comprises 15 residues. Germline CDR1 SGHAT, CDR2 FQNNGV. Trimming removed 5 bases from V and 7 bases from J; junction bases left unmatched: 11. The DNA of the CDR3 is TGTGCCAGCAGCCTGAACCGGGACAGGGTACCTGGCTACACCTTC. This codes for CASSLNRDRVPGYTF.